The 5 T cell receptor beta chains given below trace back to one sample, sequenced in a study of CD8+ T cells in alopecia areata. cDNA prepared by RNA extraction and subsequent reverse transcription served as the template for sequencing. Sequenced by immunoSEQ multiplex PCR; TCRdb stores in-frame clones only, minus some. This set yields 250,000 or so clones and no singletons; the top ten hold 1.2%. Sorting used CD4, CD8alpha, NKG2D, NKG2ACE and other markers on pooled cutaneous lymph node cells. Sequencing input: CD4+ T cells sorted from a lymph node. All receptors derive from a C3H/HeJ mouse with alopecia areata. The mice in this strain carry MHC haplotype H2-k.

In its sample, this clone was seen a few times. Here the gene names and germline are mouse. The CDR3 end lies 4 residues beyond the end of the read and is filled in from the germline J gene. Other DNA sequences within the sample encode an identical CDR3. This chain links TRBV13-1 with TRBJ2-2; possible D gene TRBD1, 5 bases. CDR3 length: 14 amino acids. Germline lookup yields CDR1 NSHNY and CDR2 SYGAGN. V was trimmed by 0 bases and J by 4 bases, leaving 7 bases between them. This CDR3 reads CASSDARGTGQLYF. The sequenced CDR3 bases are TGTGCCAGCAGTGATGCGAGGGGCACCGGG.

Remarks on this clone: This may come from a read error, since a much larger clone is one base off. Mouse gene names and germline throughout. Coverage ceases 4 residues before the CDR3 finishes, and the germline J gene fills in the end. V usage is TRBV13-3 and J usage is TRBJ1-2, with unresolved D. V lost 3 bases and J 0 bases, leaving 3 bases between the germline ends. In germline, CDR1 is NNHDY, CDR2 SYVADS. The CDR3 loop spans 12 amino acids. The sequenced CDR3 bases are TGTGCCAGCAGTGCTTCAAACTCC. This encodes CASSASNS. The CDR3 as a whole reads CASSASNSDYTF.

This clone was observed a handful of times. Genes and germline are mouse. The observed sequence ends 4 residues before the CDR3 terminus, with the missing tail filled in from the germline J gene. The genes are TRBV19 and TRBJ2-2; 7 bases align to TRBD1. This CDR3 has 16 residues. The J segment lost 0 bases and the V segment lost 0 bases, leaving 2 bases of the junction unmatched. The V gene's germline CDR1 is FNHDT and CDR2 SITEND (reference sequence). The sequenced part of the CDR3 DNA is TGTGCCAGCAGTATAGGGACAGGACCAAACACCGGG. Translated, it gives CASSIGTGPNTG. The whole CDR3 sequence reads CASSIGTGPNTGQLYF.

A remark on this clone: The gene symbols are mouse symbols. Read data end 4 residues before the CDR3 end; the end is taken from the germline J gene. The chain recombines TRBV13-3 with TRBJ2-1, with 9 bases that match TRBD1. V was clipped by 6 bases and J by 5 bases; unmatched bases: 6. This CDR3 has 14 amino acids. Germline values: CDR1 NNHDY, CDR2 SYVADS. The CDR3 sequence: CASKDRGKNAEQFF. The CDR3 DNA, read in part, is TGTGCCAGCAAGGACAGGGGAAAAAATGCT.

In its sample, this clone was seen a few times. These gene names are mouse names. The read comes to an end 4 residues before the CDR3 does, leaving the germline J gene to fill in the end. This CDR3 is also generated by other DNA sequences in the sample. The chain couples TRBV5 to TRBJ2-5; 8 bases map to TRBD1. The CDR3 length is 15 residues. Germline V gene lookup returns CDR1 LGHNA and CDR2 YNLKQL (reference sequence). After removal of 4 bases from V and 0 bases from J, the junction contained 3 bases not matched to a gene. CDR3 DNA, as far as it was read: TGTGCCAGCAGCCCCACAGGGGGAAACCAAGAC. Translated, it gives CASSPTGGNQD. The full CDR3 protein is CASSPTGGNQDTQYF.